Listed here are 30 T cell receptor beta chains from one sample, sequenced in a study of blood T cell repertoires in COVID-19. Profiling relied on immunoSEQ multiplex PCR, and the TCRdb table lists in-frame clones only, not all of them. The table shows 150,000 to 200,000 clones, with 80% occurring only once. Sequencing input: PBMCs or T cells enriched from blood (not recorded which). The receptors stem from a man in his forties or fifties who had recovered from COVID-19.

Concerning this clone itself: The junction and the germline gene differ at one end; a read error may be behind it. The rearrangement links TRBV2 to TRBJ1-5; D is perhaps TRBD1 (6 bases). The CDR3 spans 12 residues. The V gene's germline CDR1 is SNHLY and CDR2 FYNNEI. The CDR3 nucleotides read TGTGCCAGCAGTGATAACAGGGTGACGGGTTATTTT. This encodes CASSDNRVTGYF.

In this sample, this clone turned up a few times. The chain joins TRBV27 to TRBJ2-2; TRBD1 agrees at 7 bases. CDR3 size: 18 residues. CDR1 is MNHEY and CDR2 is SMNVEV in the germline V gene (reference sequence). Trimming cost V 3 bases and J 2 bases; bases outside gene matches: 12. As DNA, the CDR3 is TGTGCCAGCAGTTTCTACTCCGGGACAGAGATTAACACCGGGGAGCTGTTTTTT. This sequence encodes CASSFYSGTEINTGELFF.

The DNA for the CDR3 is TGCGCCAGCAGCCTCCAGACAGGGGTTGGGGATGGCTACACCTTC. Its protein is CASSLQTGVGDGYTF. The chain combines TRBV5-1 with TRBJ1-2; 8 bases fit TRBD1. J was trimmed by 6 bases and V by 4 bases; bases with no gene match: 11. Germline assignment: CDR1 SGHRS and CDR2 YFSETQ. The CDR3 runs to 15 residues.

This clone was seen ten or more times. The chain links TRBV5-6 to TRBJ2-3, with TRBD2 identical over 9 bases. The CDR3 is made up of 15 amino acids. Germline-derived CDR1 and CDR2 are SGHDT and YYEEEE. Trimming took 2 bases from V and 6 from J; bases not matched to a gene: 7. The CDR3 reads CASSFFSGGGDTQYF. The CDR3 DNA follows: TGTGCCAGCAGCTTCTTTAGCGGGGGAGGGGATACGCAGTATTTT.

The table lists this clone with a few counts. The V call is TRBV19, the J call TRBJ1-1, with 9 bases fitting TRBD1. The CDR3 runs 19 residues. V was clipped by 6 bases and J by 5 bases; unmatched bases: 22. Germline V CDR1 and CDR2: LNHDA, SQIVND (reference sequence). The CDR3 protein is CASSSTLWPGQGSGTEAFF. The CDR3 bases are TGTGCCAGTAGCTCGACGTTGTGGCCGGGACAGGGCTCGGGGACTGAAGCTTTCTTT. The whole variable domain, remainder taken from reference TRBV19 and TRBJ1-1, is DGGITQSPKYLFRKEGQNVTLSCEQNLNHDAMYWYRQDPGQGLRLIYYSQIVNDFQKGDIAEGYSVSREKKESFPLTVTSAQKNPTAFYLCASSSTLWPGQGSGTEAFFGQGTRLTVV.

The gene calls are TRBV3-1 (or the pseudogene TRBV3-2) and TRBJ1-1, with a possible D match to TRBD1 (5 bases). The length of the CDR3 is 15 residues. Between the trimmed V and J ends, which lost 5 bases and 6 bases, there was a span of 19 bases. The germline gives CDR1 LGHDT, CDR2 YNNKEL (reference sequence). As DNA, the CDR3 is TGTGCCAGCAGCGCAGGGTGGGCAAATATTGCTGAAGCTTTCTTT. Its protein is CASSAGWANIAEAFF.

The chain uses TRBV29-1 and TRBJ1-4, with TRBD1 matching 7 bases. The V segment lost 7 bases and the J segment 8 bases; nucleotides outside the gene matches: 7. From germline, CDR1 is SQVTM and CDR2 ANQGSEA. The CDR3 has 12 amino acids. CDR3: CSGGQGVEKLFF. The CDR3 region has the DNA TGCAGCGGGGGCCAGGGGGTCGAAAAACTGTTTTTT.

V gene TRBV7-2 combines with J gene TRBJ2-5; 11 nucleotides agree with TRBD2. From germline, CDR1 is SGHTA and CDR2 FQGNSA. The CDR3 length is 15 residues. After removal of 3 bases from V and 1 base from J, the junction contained 1 base not matched to a gene. The CDR3 protein is CASSFSGGGQETQYF. The CDR3 coding sequence is TGTGCCAGCAGCTTTAGCGGGGGGGGCCAAGAGACCCAGTACTTC.

This clone was seen once. The chain joins TRBV5-1 to TRBJ1-6, with D tentatively TRBD1 (5 bases). CDR1 and CDR2 (germline): SGHRS, YFSETQ. CDR3 size: 14 residues. V was pared by 4 bases and J by 7 bases, with 12 bases between. CDR3 amino acids: CASSQDNLNSPLHF. CDR3 DNA: TGCGCCAGCAGCCAGGACAACCTCAATTCACCCCTCCACTTT.

In nucleotides, the CDR3 is TGTGCCAGCAGCTTATACGGGAAGAAGGTCCCGTGGACGCAAGAGACCCAGTACTTC. Translation: CASSLYGKKVPWTQETQYF. This sequence joins TRBV7-9 and TRBJ2-5, with a possible D match to TRBD2 (5 bases). CDR1 is SEHNR and CDR2 is FQNEAQ in the germline V gene (reference sequence). The CDR3 runs to 19 residues. V was cut by 2 bases and J by 2 bases, with 24 bases left in between.

The chain has TRBV7-9 and TRBJ2-1, with 10 bases matching TRBD2. CDR1 and CDR2 from the germline V gene are SEHNR and FQNEAQ (reference sequence). V lost 5 bases to trimming and J lost 0 bases; unmatched junction nucleotides: 4. The CDR3 loop spans 16 amino acids. The CDR3 is CASSSRLAGSYNEQFF. CDR3 in DNA: TGTGCCAGCAGCAGTAGACTAGCGGGCTCCTACAATGAGCAGTTCTTC.

J is TRBJ1-2 and V is TRBV6-5; D call uncertain. CDR1 is MNHEY, CDR2 SVGAGI, per germline. The CDR3 is 12 amino acids. V was pared by 4 bases and J by 1 base, with 4 bases between. The CDR3 loop is CASSSYNYGYTF. The CDR3 DNA follows: TGTGCCAGCAGTTCCTATAACTATGGCTACACCTTC.

J is TRBJ2-2 and V is TRBV4-2, with D perhaps matching TRBD2 (5 bases). Trimming stripped 5 bases from V and 1 base from J, with 11 bases between. CDR3 length equals 15 residues. CDR1 and CDR2 from the germline V gene are LGHNA and YNFKEQ. The chain's CDR3 is CASSFGKLNTGELFF. DNA for the CDR3: TGTGCCAGCAGCTTCGGGAAACTGAACACCGGGGAGCTGTTTTTT.

This sequence joins TRBV4-2 and TRBJ2-3; 9 nucleotides line up with TRBD2. V shed 1 base, J shed 3 bases, and the junction held 2 bases outside the gene matches. Germline CDR1 and CDR2: LGHNA and YNFKEQ. CDR3 size: 15 residues. CDR3 protein: CASSQGGGATDTQYF. The CDR3, as DNA: TGTGCCAGCAGCCAAGGCGGGGGGGCTACAGATACGCAGTATTTT.

The genes are TRBV3-1 (or the pseudogene TRBV3-2) and TRBJ2-5; TRBD2 matches 10 bases. V lost 0 bases and J lost 1; bases outside the gene matches: 17. This CDR3 has 21 residues. CDR1 and CDR2 from the germline V gene are LGHDT and YNNKEL (reference sequence). CDR3 in DNA: TGTGCCAGCAGCCAAGAAGACCCGGAGCGGGGGGGCCCGAGACTCCAAGAGACCCAGTACTTC. Its translation: CASSQEDPERGGPRLQETQYF.

This rearrangement joins TRBV6-4 to TRBJ1-1, with 7 nucleotides matching TRBD1. The V and J ends lost 0 bases and 5 bases, in that order; junction bases with no gene match: 3. CDR3 length: 14 amino acids. Germline V gene data show CDR1 as MRHNA and CDR2 as SNTAGT. CDR3 bases: TGTGCCAGCAGTGACTCGAACAGGGGAACTGAAGCTTTCTTT. Amino acid sequence: CASSDSNRGTEAFF.

The chain employs TRBV6-5 and TRBJ2-7, with D possibly being TRBD2 (6 bases). Trimming removed 6 bases at V and 2 bases at J, with 17 bases between. The CDR3 spans 15 residues. Germline V CDR1 and CDR2: MNHEY, SVGAGI. The CDR3: CASRAEGGRTYEQYF. CDR3 DNA: TGTGCCAGCAGGGCAGAAGGAGGGAGAACCTACGAGCAGTACTTC.

DNA for the CDR3: TGTGCCAGCAGCCCTTCCCAGTCGCTCTCTGGAAACACCATATATTTT. Amino acid sequence: CASSPSQSLSGNTIYF. J is TRBJ1-3 and V is TRBV6-8, with no clear D. Trimming took off 6 bases at V and 0 bases at J, with 15 bases between the two ends. CDR1 MNHGY and CDR2 SAAAGT come from the germline V gene. The CDR3 loop spans 16 amino acids.

The chain couples TRBV27 to TRBJ2-5; 9 nucleotides agree with TRBD1. Germline assignment: CDR1 MNHEY and CDR2 SMNVEV (reference sequence). This CDR3 comprises 16 residues. V shed 2 bases and J 5 bases; nucleotides not matched to a gene: 9. DNA of the CDR3: TGTGCCAGCAGTTTAACGGACAGGGGAATGGGGGAGACCCAGTACTTC. This encodes CASSLTDRGMGETQYF.

This chain links TRBV5-1 with TRBJ2-7, with 13 bases lining up with TRBD2. CDR3 length: 18 residues. Germline CDR1 reads SGHRS; CDR2 reads YFSETQ. Germline trimming cut 3 bases from V and 0 bases from J; bases unmatched to any gene: 9. This chain's CDR3 is CASSYPTSGGSSSYEQYF. The DNA for the CDR3 is TGCGCCAGCAGCTACCCGACTAGCGGGGGGTCTAGCTCCTACGAGCAGTACTTC.

This sequence joins TRBV6-1 and TRBJ1-3, with D perhaps matching TRBD1 (5 bases). The V and J ends lost 2 bases and 1 base respectively, with 6 bases between them. Germline CDR1 MNHNS, CDR2 SASEGT. The CDR3 extends over 14 amino acids. As DNA, the CDR3 is TGTGCCAGCAGTGAACAGGGATCTGGAAACACCATATATTTT. Translation: CASSEQGSGNTIYF.

The rearrangement uses TRBV5-1 and TRBJ2-7; 9 bases fit TRBD2. The trim removed 0 bases at V and 5 bases at J, leaving 6 bases unmatched. The V gene's germline CDR1 is SGHRS and CDR2 YFSETQ. The CDR3 has 15 amino acids. CDR3 in DNA: TGCGCCAGCAGCTTGGTGGTAGCGGGGGTTAACGAGCAGTACTTC. Its translation is CASSLVVAGVNEQYF.

This chain connects TRBV27 to TRBJ1-4, with D uncertain. With 0 bases removed from V and 4 bases from J, the gap between germline ends came to 15 bases. The V gene's germline CDR1 is MNHEY and CDR2 SMNVEV (reference sequence). The CDR3 runs to 17 residues. The CDR3 nucleotides read TGTGCCAGCAGTTTATCTACCCACCTAGGAGGTAATGAAAAACTGTTTTTT. Its protein product is CASSLSTHLGGNEKLFF.

The rearrangement joins TRBV2 to TRBJ1-1, with 12 bases fitting TRBD1. This CDR3 has 16 residues. Germline CDR1 is SNHLY and CDR2 is FYNNEI. The trim removed 8 bases at V and 4 bases at J, leaving 11 bases unmatched. The CDR3 loop reads CASLSGTGGWVTEAFF. CDR3 coding DNA: TGTGCCAGCCTATCCGGGACAGGGGGCTGGGTCACTGAAGCTTTCTTT. The whole variable domain, remainder taken from reference TRBV2 and TRBJ1-1, is EPEVTQTPSHQVTQMGQEVILRCVPISNHLYFYWYRQILGQKVEFLVSFYNNEISEKSEIFDDQFSVERPDGSNFTLKIRSTKLEDSAMYFCASLSGTGGWVTEAFFGQGTRLTVV.

This clone has only a few counts. V is TRBV19 and J is TRBJ2-7; 9 nucleotides line up with TRBD2. The CDR3 has 14 residues. Unmatched junction bases numbered 3, after V lost 3 bases and J lost 3 bases. Germline CDR1 LNHDA, CDR2 SQIVND (reference sequence). The CDR3 spells CASSISGGGYEQYF. CDR3 coding DNA: TGTGCCAGTAGTATTAGCGGGGGAGGCTACGAGCAGTACTTC. Looking up the rest from reference TRBV19 and TRBJ2-7 gives the full variable domain: DGGITQSPKYLFRKEGQNVTLSCEQNLNHDAMYWYRQDPGQGLRLIYYSQIVNDFQKGDIAEGYSVSREKKESFPLTVTSAQKNPTAFYLCASSISGGGYEQYFGPGTRLTVT.

This clone was detected only once. The gene calls are TRBV2 and TRBJ2-1; D is perhaps TRBD2 (8 bases). Germline CDR1 and CDR2: SNHLY and FYNNEI. This CDR3 comprises 14 residues. The V end was cut by 8 bases, the J end by 12 bases, with 23 bases between. The CDR3 DNA sequence: TGTGCCAGCCCTGGGGGACAGCGGGGGCATTTGCAGTTCTTC. Protein product: CASPGGQRGHLQFF. The full variable domain, in which reference TRBV2 and TRBJ2-1 provide the parts outside the CDR3, is EPEVTQTPSHQVTQMGQEVILRCVPISNHLYFYWYRQILGQKVEFLVSFYNNEISEKSEIFDDQFSVERPDGSNFTLKIRSTKLEDSAMYFCASPGGQRGHLQFFGPGTRLTVL.

This clone qualifies as medium-sized. V gene TRBV28 combines with J gene TRBJ1-4, with 7 nucleotides matching TRBD1. The ends lost 8 bases at V and 8 bases at J; junction bases unmatched: 8. Germline V lookup: CDR1 MDHEN, CDR2 SYDVKM. This CDR3 has 13 amino acids. CDR3 sequence reads: CASGSQGREKLFF. The DNA of the CDR3 is TGTGCCAGCGGATCACAGGGGCGGGAAAAACTGTTTTTT.

J is TRBJ2-7 and V is TRBV11-2, with 9 bases identical to TRBD1. J lost 5 bases, V lost 0 bases, and 5 bases had no gene match. CDR1 is SGHAT, CDR2 FQNNGV, per germline. This CDR3 comprises 15 residues. Here the CDR3 reads CASSLEGQGYHEQYV. Here the CDR3 DNA reads TGTGCCAGCAGCTTAGAGGGACAGGGTTACCACGAGCAGTACGTC.

The V gene is TRBV6-5, the J gene TRBJ2-7; 7 nucleotides align to TRBD2. V shed 6 bases and J 3 bases; nucleotides not matched to a gene: 8. Germline CDR1 and CDR2: MNHEY and SVGAGI. The CDR3 runs 14 residues. The CDR3 here is CASREGLTDYEQYV. CDR3 DNA sequence: TGTGCCAGCAGGGAGGGACTAACCGACTACGAGCAGTACGTC.

The chain joins TRBV9 to TRBJ2-3; D is possibly TRBD2 (5 bases). Trimming left V 4 bases short and J 14 bases short, with 17 bases between. The CDR3 has 12 amino acids. Germline V CDR1 and CDR2: SGDLS, YYNGEE. The CDR3 protein is CASSSGAVGRYF. In DNA, the CDR3 is TGTGCCAGCAGCTCTGGAGCGGTCGGGCGGTATTTT.